The source of this T cell receptor (beta chain) is a study of spatial heterogeneity in lung cancer. As concerns this clonotype: This beta chain is a stray sequence in a library constructed for alpha chains; its clone size is not meaningful.

Individually, TCR cDNA molecules were each labelled with a unique molecular identifier. A single record per CDR3 protein comes from TCRdb applying MiXCR to the 5' RACE reads. The repertoire holds around 3,000 distinct CDR3 sequences, 55% seen once, with 3% to 3.5% in the top ten. There are 12 residues in the CDR3. The V and J ends lost 6 bases and 1 base respectively, with 3 bases between them. Germline V gene lookup returns CDR1 SGHAT and CDR2 FQDESV (reference sequence). Time point of the sample: blood at routine non-recurrence follow-up after resection. The sequenced material consisted of unsorted whole RNA from tumor, nontumor lung or frozen PBMC.

The input for sequencing was PBMCs, taken at follow-up. This sequence joins TRBV11-1 and TRBJ2-2; D not certain. This sequence was found in a male donor with early-stage non-small cell lung cancer. CDR3 amino acids: CASSRNTGELFF. The CDR3 DNA sequence: TGTGCCAGCAGTCGGAACACCGGGGAGCTGTTTTTT.